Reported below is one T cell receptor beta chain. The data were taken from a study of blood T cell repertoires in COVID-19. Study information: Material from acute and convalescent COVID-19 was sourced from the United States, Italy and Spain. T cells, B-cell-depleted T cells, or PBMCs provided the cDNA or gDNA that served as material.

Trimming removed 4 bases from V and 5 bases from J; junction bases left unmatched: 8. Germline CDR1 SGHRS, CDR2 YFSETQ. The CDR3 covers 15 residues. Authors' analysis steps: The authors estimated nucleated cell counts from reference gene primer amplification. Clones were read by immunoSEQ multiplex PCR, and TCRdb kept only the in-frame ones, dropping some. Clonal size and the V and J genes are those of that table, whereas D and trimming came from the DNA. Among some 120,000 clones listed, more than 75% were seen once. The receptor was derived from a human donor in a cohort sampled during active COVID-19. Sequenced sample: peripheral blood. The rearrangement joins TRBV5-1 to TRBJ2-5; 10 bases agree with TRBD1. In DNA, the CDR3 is TGCGCCAGCAGCGGACCGGGACAGGGGTATGAGACCCAGTACTTC. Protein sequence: CASSGPGQGYETQYF.